Listed below are T cell receptor beta chains from one sample, sequenced in a study of blood T cell repertoires in COVID-19. TCRdb's table, derived via immunoSEQ multiplex PCR, lists solely in-frame clones and lacks some. The table lists fewer than 200,000 clones, about 86% of them singletons. Sequencing was done on a sample of PBMCs or T cells enriched from blood (not recorded which). The receptors derive from a man aged 45 to 65 who had recovered from COVID-19. The CDR3 runs from the conserved cysteine through the conserved F or W. A D gene is named only where the DNA matches it firmly. Where a row states a size, it is once, few, many or the class of an expanded clone; other rows omit it.

TRBV6-5,TRBD1,NA,TRBJ1-2,CASSRDRTNYGYTF,TGTGCCAGCAGTCGGGACAGAACTAACTATGGCTACACCTTC
TRBV5-6,TRBD2,NA,TRBJ2-1,CASSLRTSGGSNEQFF,TGTGCCAGCAGCCTGAGGACTAGCGGGGGGTCTAATGAGCAGTTCTTC
TRBV6-5,TRBD1,NA,TRBJ2-5,CASSFGQGQETQYF,TGTGCCAGCAGTTTCGGACAGGGCCAAGAGACCCAGTACTTC
TRBV9,NA,NA,TRBJ2-3,CASSPRPSSKRYSTDTQYF,TGTGCCAGCAGCCCCCGTCCTAGCAGCAAAAGATACAGCACAGATACGCAGTATTTT
TRBV24-1,NA,NA,TRBJ2-1,CATSDSGHPEGQQFF,TGTGCCACCAGTGATTCCGGACACCCGGAGGGGCAGCAGTTCTTC
TRBV18,NA,NA,TRBJ1-6,CASSPGQPYNSPLHF,TGTGCCAGCTCACCCGGACAGCCCTATAATTCACCCCTCCACTTT
TRBV27,NA,NA,TRBJ1-5,CASSLNRASNQPQHF,TGTGCCAGCAGTTTAAACAGGGCTAGCAATCAGCCCCAGCATTTT
TRBV7-2,NA,NA,TRBJ1-5,CASSLASQRNQPQHF,TGTGCCAGCAGCTTAGCGTCTCAGCGGAATCAGCCCCAGCATTTT
TRBV9,NA,NA,TRBJ2-7,CASSTQGTLIPYEQYF,TGTGCCAGCAGCACCCAAGGGACACTAATACCCTACGAGCAGTACTTC
TRBV4-1,NA,NA,TRBJ2-7,CASSQAQVLTYEQYF,TGCGCCAGCAGCCAAGCACAGGTCCTTACCTACGAGCAGTACTTC
TRBV7-3,TRBD2,NA,TRBJ2-2,CASTLAGGETGELFF,TGTGCCAGCACCCTAGCGGGGGGTGAAACCGGGGAGCTGTTTTTT
TRBV7-2,NA,NA,TRBJ1-3,CASSPRTVNSGNTIYF,TGTGCCAGCAGCCCCCGTACAGTTAACTCTGGAAACACCATATATTTT
TRBV7-9,NA,NA,TRBJ1-5,CASSLVHVGADQPQHF,TGTGCCAGCAGCTTAGTGCATGTTGGGGCGGATCAGCCCCAGCATTTT
TRBV19,NA,NA,TRBJ1-5,CASSTSVGVASNQPQHF,TGTGCCAGTAGTACCAGTGTAGGGGTGGCGAGCAATCAGCCCCAGCATTTT
TRBV27,TRBD1,NA,TRBJ2-3,CASSSPGQNLEKDTQYF,TGTGCCAGCAGTTCCCCGGGACAGAATCTTGAAAAAGATACGCAGTATTTT
TRBV3-1/TRBV3-2,TRBD1,NA,TRBJ1-5,CASSMRDSHQPQHF,TGTGCCAGCAGCATGCGGGACAGCCATCAGCCCCAGCATTTT
TRBV6-5,NA,NA,TRBJ2-7,CASILGHGQPYEQYF,TGTGCCAGCATCCTGGGACACGGACAGCCGTACGAGCAGTACTTC
TRBV7-8,TRBD1,few,TRBJ1-1,CASSADRGGEAFF,TGTGCCAGCAGTGCGGACAGGGGGGGTGAAGCTTTCTTT
TRBV10-3,TRBD1,NA,TRBJ1-2,CAISESWTGPYGYTF,TGTGCCATCAGTGAGTCGTGGACAGGGCCCTATGGCTACACCTTC
TRBV7-2,TRBD2,few,TRBJ2-7,CASSPRRGGPPPYEQYF,TGTGCCAGCAGCCCCCGCCGGGGGGGGCCTCCCCCCTACGAGCAGTACTTC
TRBV7-9,NA,NA,TRBJ2-1,CASSLVSREQFF,TGTGCCAGCAGCTTAGTCTCCAGAGAGCAGTTCTTC
TRBV12-3/TRBV12-4,NA,few,TRBJ2-7,CASSSQTYEQYF,TGTGCCAGCAGCTCTCAGACCTACGAGCAGTACTTC
TRBV29-1,NA,NA,TRBJ1-4,CSVDGGASEKLFF,TGCAGCGTTGATGGGGGGGCAAGTGAAAAACTGTTTTTT
TRBV6-5,TRBD1,NA,TRBJ1-2,CASRQGSYGYTF,TGTGCCAGCAGACAGGGGAGCTATGGCTACACCTTC
TRBV6-6,TRBD1,NA,TRBJ1-5,CASSPQTGGAVGQPQHF,TGTGCCAGCAGTCCACAGACAGGGGGCGCGGTCGGTCAGCCCCAGCATTTT
TRBV7-9,TRBD1,NA,TRBJ2-7,CASSFKTGGVVEQYF,TGTGCCAGCAGCTTCAAGACAGGGGGCGTTGTCGAGCAGTACTTC
TRBV7-7,NA,NA,TRBJ2-3,CASSQDRNTDTQYF,TGTGCCAGCAGCCAAGACAGGAACACAGATACGCAGTATTTT
TRBV12-3/TRBV12-4,NA,NA,TRBJ1-1,CATARVGTEAFF,TGTGCCACCGCGAGGGTAGGTACTGAAGCTTTCTTT
TRBV7-9,NA,NA,TRBJ2-3,CASSLARGSRTDTQYF,TGTGCCAGCAGCTTAGCTAGGGGGTCACGCACAGATACGCAGTATTTT
TRBV5-8,NA,NA,TRBJ2-6,CASSLWTDGAGANVLTF,TGTGCCAGCAGCTTGTGGACCGACGGGGCTGGGGCCAACGTCCTGACTTTC
TRBV5-1,NA,NA,TRBJ2-3,CASSSGSWEHRADTQYF,TGCGCCAGCAGCTCCGGTTCCTGGGAGCACAGGGCAGATACGCAGTATTTT
TRBV11-3,TRBD2,NA,TRBJ2-1,CASSLGLAGDNEQFF,TGTGCCAGCAGCTTAGGACTAGCGGGGGATAATGAGCAGTTCTTC
TRBV10-3,TRBD2,NA,TRBJ2-5,CAIRAGPGTSGEETQYF,TGTGCCATCAGGGCGGGACCGGGGACTAGCGGGGAAGAGACCCAGTACTTC
TRBV4-3,TRBD2,few,TRBJ2-1,CASSQGGGGKPNEQFF,TGCGCCAGCAGCCAAGGCGGGGGGGGGAAACCAAATGAGCAGTTCTTC
TRBV5-1,TRBD1,NA,TRBJ1-1,CASSLTQGGTEAFF,TGCGCCAGCAGCTTGACGCAGGGGGGCACTGAAGCTTTCTTT
TRBV2,TRBD2,NA,TRBJ2-3,CASSRPRTSGRTDTQYF,TGTGCCAGCAGTCGACCCCGGACTAGCGGGCGCACAGATACGCAGTATTTT
TRBV6-5,NA,NA,TRBJ2-7,CASSYEALYEQYF,TGTGCCAGCAGTTACGAAGCCCTCTACGAGCAGTACTTC
TRBV2,TRBD1,NA,TRBJ1-6,CASRSRGDGYNSPLHF,TGTGCCAGCAGATCCAGGGGGGACGGGTATAATTCACCCCTCCACTTT
TRBV25-1,TRBD1,once,TRBJ1-1,CASNRGGTEAFF,TGTGCCAGCAACAGGGGAGGCACTGAAGCTTTCTTT
TRBV2,TRBD1,NA,TRBJ1-1,CASSGTGRTEAFF,TGTGCCAGCAGCGGGACAGGAAGGACTGAAGCTTTCTTT
TRBV15,NA,NA,TRBJ1-2,CATSRVYGVSEYGYTF,TGTGCCACCAGCAGAGTTTACGGGGTCTCGGAATATGGCTACACCTTC
TRBV10-3,NA,NA,TRBJ2-1,CAISARQGSNEQFF,TGTGCCATCAGTGCCCGGCAGGGCTCTAATGAGCAGTTCTTC
TRBV6-2/TRBV6-3,TRBD1,NA,TRBJ1-2,CASSYSGRGNGGYTF,TGTGCCAGCAGTTATTCCGGCAGGGGGAACGGTGGCTACACCTTC
TRBV7-9,NA,NA,TRBJ1-2,CASSPGEGYTF,TGTGCCAGCAGCCCGGGAGAAGGCTACACCTTC
TRBV11-2,NA,NA,TRBJ2-7,CASSLVGRVGEQYF,TGTGCCAGCAGCTTAGTCGGCAGGGTGGGCGAGCAGTACTTC